This entry features one T cell receptor beta chain sequence. Its antigen is still unknown. TCR subtype-specific primers in iRepertoire multiplex PCR prepared libraries for bulk and single-cell sequencing. TCRdb derives one entry per CDR3 protein from the multiplex PCR reads, leaving out DNA. The sample has 21,000 or so distinct CDR3 sequences. The data are from a study of T cells in severe cutaneous drug reactions. Looking at the study overall: Blister fluid/cells and PBMC came from acute- or recovery-stage patients. The study, taken as a whole, reports: In carbamazepine-induced Stevens-Johnson syndrome or toxic epidermal necrolysis, TRBV12-4 averaged about 30% in blister cells and approximately 4.9% in PBMC. All seven CBZ-SJS/TEN blister samples shared a public TCRbeta CDR3 at mean roughly 14%.

CDR3 size: 14 residues. Germline CDR1 SGHTA, CDR2 FQGNSA. The donors had carbamazepine-induced Stevens-Johnson syndrome or toxic epidermal necrolysis. Blood repertoires came from roughly five Han Chinese and about six European CBZ-SJS/TEN patients. This sequence was found in a human donor with toxic epidermal necrolysis, a severe cutaneous drug reaction. The rearrangement links TRBV7-2 to TRBJ2-7. The sequenced sample consisted of PBMCs. The CDR3 loop is CASSLSGRPYEQYF.